The T cell receptor (beta chain) under discussion was sequenced for a study of OX40 agonist ivuxolimab in advanced cancers. Some clones are missing from TCRdb's copy, which holds only in-frame ones; the method was immunoSEQ multiplex PCR. The sample consists of just over 95,000 clones, around 87% of them appearing once. Regarding the study as a whole: At 0.1 to 3.0 mg/kg and by week 6, CD4+ and CD8+ T cells in the blood had expanded clonally.

From germline, CDR1 is SSHAT and CDR2 FNYEAQ (reference sequence). The CDR3 loop spans 13 amino acids. V was trimmed by 2 bases and J by 7 bases, leaving 11 bases between them. This clone was seen just once. The antigen remains undetermined. The source was CD4+ or CD8+ T cells sorted from blood, collected in a trial of the OX40 agonist ivuxolimab. This TCR was sampled from an adult with an advanced solid tumor such as melanoma, head and neck, liver or kidney cancer. The chain couples TRBV7-7 to TRBJ2-5; weak D call: TRBD2 (6 bases). Here the CDR3 DNA reads TGTGCCAGCAGCTTACACCCGGAGGGGACCCAGTACTTC. Amino acids: CASSLHPEGTQYF.